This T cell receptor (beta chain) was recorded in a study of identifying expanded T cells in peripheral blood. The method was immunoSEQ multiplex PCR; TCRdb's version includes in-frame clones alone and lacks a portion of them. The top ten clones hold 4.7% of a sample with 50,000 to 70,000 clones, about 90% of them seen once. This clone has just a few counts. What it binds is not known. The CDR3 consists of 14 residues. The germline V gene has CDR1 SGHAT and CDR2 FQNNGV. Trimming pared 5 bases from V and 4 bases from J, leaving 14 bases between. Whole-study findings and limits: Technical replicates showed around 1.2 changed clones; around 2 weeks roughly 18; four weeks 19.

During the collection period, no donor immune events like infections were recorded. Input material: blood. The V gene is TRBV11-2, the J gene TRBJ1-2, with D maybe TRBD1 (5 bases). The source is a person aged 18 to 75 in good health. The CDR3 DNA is TGTGCCAGCAGCGGAAGGCAGGGTTCCTATGGCTACACCTTC. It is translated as CASSGRQGSYGYTF.